The 32 T cell receptor beta chains below all came from one sample that was sequenced in a study of blood T cell repertoires in COVID-19. Sequencing was performed with immunoSEQ multiplex PCR; in TCRdb, only in-frame clones are kept and a portion is missing. This sample has some 200,000 clones; around nine tenths occur once, and the top ten carry 3% to 4%. The specimen sequenced was peripheral blood. The receptors were gathered from a man younger than 35 with active or convalescent COVID-19.

The rearrangement uses TRBV18 and TRBJ2-7; perhaps TRBD2 as D (5 bases). This CDR3 comprises 13 residues. Looked up from germline, CDR1 is KGHSH and CDR2 is LQKENI. Trimming cost V 5 bases and J 2 bases, with 10 bases left between them. CDR3 amino acids: CASSEGLPYEQYV. The CDR3 nucleotides are TGTGCCAGCTCAGAAGGACTCCCCTACGAGCAGTACGTC.

This clone was observed once. The chain joins TRBV6-5 to TRBJ1-6; D is undetermined. Germline CDR1 is MNHEY and CDR2 is SVGAGI. V was clipped by 7 bases and J by 10 bases, with 8 bases between them. The CDR3 sequence is 11 residues long. The CDR3 protein is CASKLKSPLHF. The CDR3, as DNA: TGTGCCAGCAAGCTCAAGTCACCCCTCCACTTT.

V usage is TRBV12-5 and J usage is TRBJ2-5; TRBD1 might be the D (6 bases). V lost 0 bases and J lost 7, with 12 bases in between. The CDR3 runs 14 residues. CDR1 is LGHNT, CDR2 FRNRAP, per germline. The CDR3 DNA reads as TGTGCTAGTGGTTTGGTACTGGGGGCCGGGACCCAGTACTTC. Its protein is CASGLVLGAGTQYF. Looking up the rest from reference TRBV12-5 and TRBJ2-5 gives the full variable domain: DARVTQTPRHKVTEMGQEVTMRCQPILGHNTVFWYRQTMMQGLELLAYFRNRAPLDDSGMPKDRFSAEMPDATLATLKIQPSEPRDSAVYFCASGLVLGAGTQYFGPGTRLLVL.

This clone was seen only a few times. V and J are TRBV13 and TRBJ2-3; 8 nucleotides match TRBD2. Germline CDR1 is PRHDT and CDR2 is FYEKMQ (reference sequence). With 2 bases clipped from V and 3 bases from J, the junction kept 7 bases outside the gene matches. The CDR3 length is 16 residues. The CDR3 DNA reads as TGTGCCAGCAGCTTACGTCTACTAGCGGAAACAGATACGCAGTATTTT. Its translation: CASSLRLLAETDTQYF.

The chain links TRBV30 to TRBJ2-1; the match to TRBD1 covers 8 bases. Germline V gene data show CDR1 as GTSNPN and CDR2 as SVGIG (reference sequence). The CDR3 runs to 15 residues. The V gene end was trimmed by 2 bases and the J gene end by 0 bases; junction bases not matched to a gene: 3. CDR3 sequence reads: CAWSTGQGSYNEQFF. The CDR3, as DNA: TGTGCCTGGAGTACTGGACAGGGCTCCTACAATGAGCAGTTCTTC.

This sequence joins TRBV10-1 and TRBJ1-1, with D perhaps TRBD1 (5 bases). Trimming took 8 bases from V and 3 from J, leaving 13 bases between them. Germline V lookup: CDR1 WNHNN, CDR2 SYGVQD (reference sequence). The CDR3 spans 13 residues. The CDR3 loop is CASRPGEYTEAFF. CDR3 nucleotide sequence: TGCGCCAGCCGACCGGGGGAATACACTGAAGCTTTCTTT.

The chain joins TRBV2 to TRBJ1-4; D gene ambiguous. CDR3 length equals 13 residues. The germline V and J ends were trimmed by 4 bases and 8 bases, with 11 bases remaining between them. Germline V gene data show CDR1 as SNHLY and CDR2 as FYNNEI. CDR3 DNA: TGTGCCAGCAGTGTGGCTGGTTGGGAAAAACTGTTTTTT. Residues: CASSVAGWEKLFF.

The V call is TRBV3-1 (or the pseudogene TRBV3-2), the J call TRBJ2-2; 12 positions agree with TRBD2. The CDR3 loop spans 18 amino acids. Germline V CDR1 and CDR2: LGHDT, YNNKEL (reference sequence). Trimming took 3 bases from V and 2 from J; bases not matched to a gene: 7. CDR3 amino acids: CASSQDPGLAGNTGELFF. The CDR3 DNA follows: TGTGCCAGCAGCCAGGATCCGGGACTAGCGGGTAACACCGGGGAGCTGTTTTTT.

This rearrangement joins TRBV7-2 to TRBJ2-1; 7 bases agree with TRBD2. This CDR3 comprises 15 residues. Trimming at V came to 0 bases and at J to 7 bases, leaving 6 bases not matched to a gene. Per the germline V gene, CDR1 is SGHTA and CDR2 is FQGNSA. CDR3 in DNA: TGTGCCAGCAGCTTAGCCGCGGGGGTAGTAAATGAGCAGTTCTTC. Residues: CASSLAAGVVNEQFF.

V usage is TRBV5-4 and J usage is TRBJ1-2; D not resolved. Germline lookup yields CDR1 SGHNT and CDR2 YYREEE (reference sequence). The CDR3 spans 14 residues. The V end lost 1 base, the J end lost 2 bases, and 9 bases lay between the germline ends. CDR3 residues: CASSLYTMNYGYTF. The CDR3 DNA is TGTGCCAGCAGCTTGTACACGATGAACTATGGCTACACCTTC.

This chain's CDR3 is CASRTGVQSYGYTF. In nucleotides, the CDR3 is TGTGCCAGCCGAACAGGGGTTCAGAGCTATGGCTACACCTTC. The chain links TRBV6-5 to TRBJ1-2; 7 bases are shared with TRBD1. The V gene end was trimmed by 8 bases and the J gene end by 4 bases; junction bases not matched to a gene: 10. The length of the CDR3 is 14 residues. Germline V lookup: CDR1 MNHEY, CDR2 SVGAGI.

The chain joins TRBV7-3 to TRBJ2-7; D is ambiguous. The ends were cut back, 2 bases at V and 0 bases at J, with 8 bases in the middle. The CDR3 loop spans 14 amino acids. CDR1 is SGHTA and CDR2 is FQGTGA in the germline V gene. For the CDR3, the DNA is TGTGCCAGCAGCTTAGATCCGAGCTCCTACGAGCAGTACTTC. This sequence encodes CASSLDPSSYEQYF. Using reference TRBV7-3 and TRBJ2-7 for the parts outside the CDR3, the full variable domain is GAGVSQTPSNKVTEKGKYVELRCDPISGHTALYWYRQSLGQGPEFLIYFQGTGAADDSGLPNDRFFAVRPEGSVSTLKIQRTERGDSAVYLCASSLDPSSYEQYFGPGTRLTVT.

The chain links TRBV5-1 to TRBJ2-7, with 8 bases aligning to TRBD1. The CDR3 has 14 residues. CDR1 is SGHRS, CDR2 YFSETQ, per germline. V lost 1 base, J lost 6 bases, and 6 bases stayed unmatched. The CDR3 DNA follows: TGCGCCAGCAGCTTGTCTTGGACAGGGCGCGAGCAGTACTTC. As protein: CASSLSWTGREQYF.

Here the CDR3 DNA reads TGCGCCAGCAGCCAAGACGGAGGTAATTCACCCCTCCACTTT. It translates to CASSQDGGNSPLHF. The chain employs TRBV4-1 and TRBJ1-6; unclear D gene. This CDR3 region has 14 residues. The V gene lost 0 bases and the J gene lost 6 bases, with 6 bases spanning the gap. Germline V gene sequence: CDR1 MGHRA, CDR2 YSYEKL.

V gene TRBV4-2 combines with J gene TRBJ2-1, with 7 positions matching TRBD2. The length of the CDR3 is 17 residues. V lost 4 bases, J lost 2 bases, and 11 bases stayed unmatched. Germline V gives CDR1 LGHNA, CDR2 YNFKEQ. CDR3: CASSLGSLAAAYNEQFF. As DNA, the CDR3 is TGTGCCAGCAGCCTTGGATCGCTAGCGGCTGCCTACAATGAGCAGTTCTTC.

This clone was detected once. This chain connects TRBV7-9 to TRBJ1-2; D is unresolved. Trimming removed 7 bases at V and 0 bases at J, with 12 bases between. The CDR3 length is 14 residues. CDR1 is SEHNR and CDR2 is FQNEAQ in the germline V gene (reference sequence). DNA for the CDR3: TGTGCCAGCACCCCTAGTGCGGCTAACTATGGCTACACCTTC. Translated: CASTPSAANYGYTF.

This clone was observed once. The J gene is TRBJ1-1, the V gene TRBV14; D is possibly TRBD1 (5 bases). CDR1 is SGHDN, CDR2 FVKESK, per germline. This CDR3 has 11 residues. With 3 bases removed from V and 8 bases from J, the gap between germline ends came to 7 bases. CDR3 amino acids: CASSHGHEAFF. The CDR3 DNA reads TGTGCCAGCAGCCACGGACACGAAGCTTTCTTT.

The table lists this clone with a count of one. This rearrangement joins TRBV13 to TRBJ2-7; TRBD1 agrees at 7 bases. In germline, CDR1 is PRHDT, CDR2 FYEKMQ (reference sequence). This CDR3 is built from 16 residues. With V trimmed by 0 bases and J by 2 bases, 7 bases remained unmatched. The CDR3 region has the DNA TGTGCCAGCAGCTTAGGGGACAGGTCCTTTACCTACGAGCAGTACTTC. This encodes CASSLGDRSFTYEQYF.

The rearrangement joins TRBV5-1 to TRBJ1-1, with D hard to call. The V gene's germline CDR1 is SGHRS and CDR2 YFSETQ. The CDR3 spans 14 residues. The V gene lost 0 bases and the J gene lost 2 bases, with 8 bases spanning the gap. This CDR3 reads CASSLDTTNTEAFF. Written as DNA, the CDR3 is TGCGCCAGCAGCTTGGACACTACTAACACTGAAGCTTTCTTT. The full variable domain, with the rest looked up from reference TRBV5-1 and TRBJ1-1, is KAGVTQTPRYLIKTRGQQVTLSCSPISGHRSVSWYQQTPGQGLQFLFEYFSETQRNKGNFPGRFSGRQFSNSRSEMNVSTLELGDSALYLCASSLDTTNTEAFFGQGTRLTVV.

The J gene is TRBJ1-2, the V gene TRBV9, with 7 bases matching TRBD1. The CDR3 spans 15 residues. Germline assignment: CDR1 SGDLS and CDR2 YYNGEE. Trimming cost V 4 bases and J 1 base; bases outside gene matches: 7. In DNA, the CDR3 is TGTGCCAGCAGCTTCTGGACAGGCCTTAACTATGGCTACACCTTC. Translating gives CASSFWTGLNYGYTF.

This chain uses TRBV5-8 with TRBJ2-7, with 8 bases fitting TRBD1. V gave up 4 bases and J gave up 4 bases; unmatched junction bases: 7. Germline V gene lookup returns CDR1 SGHTS and CDR2 YDEGEE. The CDR3 runs to 14 residues. The CDR3 sequence: CASSPGRGLYEQYF. CDR3 bases: TGTGCCAGCAGCCCCGGCAGGGGGCTTTACGAGCAGTACTTC.

V and J are TRBV9 and TRBJ1-4, with 7 bases that match TRBD1. Germline V gene data show CDR1 as SGDLS and CDR2 as YYNGEE. V shed 2 bases and J 5 bases; nucleotides not matched to a gene: 6. The CDR3 has 15 amino acids. The CDR3 DNA is TGTGCCAGCAGCGTTTGGGACAGAGAAAATGAAAAACTGTTTTTT. Translated, it gives CASSVWDRENEKLFF.

This clone was counted once. J is TRBJ1-4 and V is TRBV10-2; D unresolved. The CDR3 spans 13 residues. The germline V gene encodes CDR1 WSHSY and CDR2 SAAADI. Trimming pared 6 bases from V and 3 bases from J, leaving 8 bases between. CDR3 sequence (DNA): TGCGCCAGCAGCGGGGAAGCTAATGAAAAACTGTTTTTT. Residues: CASSGEANEKLFF.

The V gene is TRBV5-1, the J gene TRBJ1-1, with a possible D match to TRBD1 (6 bases). CDR3 size: 14 residues. Germline values: CDR1 SGHRS, CDR2 YFSETQ. Trimming stripped 3 bases from V and 4 bases from J, with 13 bases between. In nucleotides, the CDR3 is TGCGCCAGCAGCTACCCAGGGGAGATCACTGAAGCTTTCTTT. Translating it yields CASSYPGEITEAFF.

This chain joins TRBV28 and TRBJ2-6; D possibly corresponds to TRBD1 (5 bases). V was pared by 2 bases and J by 4 bases, with 9 bases between. The CDR3 length is 15 residues. From germline, CDR1 is MDHEN and CDR2 SYDVKM. CDR3 sequence (DNA): TGTGCCAGCAGTTTACAGGGCTACGGGGCCAACGTCCTGACTTTC. Translated, it gives CASSLQGYGANVLTF.

The J gene is TRBJ1-2, the V gene TRBV12-3 or TRBV12-4; D remains unclear. The CDR3 covers 13 residues. V was cut by 1 base and J by 8 bases, with 11 bases left in between. The CDR3: CASSLGGSAGYTF. CDR3 bases: TGTGCCAGCAGTTTAGGAGGGTCGGCAGGCTACACCTTC.

V usage is TRBV18 and J usage is TRBJ2-2, with D maybe TRBD2 (5 bases). The CDR3 length is 14 residues. Germline V gene sequence: CDR1 KGHSH, CDR2 LQKENI. Trimming removed 5 bases at V and 5 bases at J, with 12 bases between. The CDR3 region is CASSLSAVTGELFF. CDR3 DNA: TGTGCCAGCTCATTATCAGCGGTGACCGGGGAGCTGTTTTTT. Filled out from reference TRBV18 and TRBJ2-2, the complete variable domain reads NAGVMQNPRHLVRRRGQEARLRCSPMKGHSHVYWYRQLPEEGLKFMVYLQKENIIDESGMPKERFSAEFPKEGPSILRIQQVVRGDSAAYFCASSLSAVTGELFFGEGSRLTVL.

The J gene is TRBJ1-2, the V gene TRBV27, with D unclear. This CDR3 is built from 13 residues. V lost 4 bases and J 3 bases, leaving 9 bases between the germline ends. The germline V gene encodes CDR1 MNHEY and CDR2 SMNVEV (reference sequence). The CDR3 protein is CASSSLIDYGYTF. As DNA, the CDR3 is TGTGCCAGCAGTTCCCTTATAGACTATGGCTACACCTTC.

This chain links TRBV6-1 with TRBJ2-7, with TRBD2 matching over 12 bases. CDR1 is MNHNS, CDR2 SASEGT, per germline. The CDR3 loop spans 16 amino acids. Germline trimming cut 2 bases from V and 3 bases from J; bases unmatched to any gene: 5. The CDR3 here is CASSELPTSGSYEQYF. The CDR3 DNA sequence: TGTGCCAGCAGTGAACTTCCGACTAGCGGGAGCTACGAGCAGTACTTC.

This chain uses TRBV19 with TRBJ1-2; no definite D call. Germline V gene sequence: CDR1 LNHDA, CDR2 SQIVND (reference sequence). Trimming removed 5 bases from V and 3 bases from J, with 7 bases in between. This CDR3 spans 12 amino acids. CDR3 loop: CASSSRYYGYTF. CDR3 in DNA: TGTGCCAGTAGTTCACGGTACTATGGCTACACCTTC.

The rearrangement joins TRBV5-1 to TRBJ2-1; 9 bases match TRBD2. Germline V CDR1 and CDR2: SGHRS, YFSETQ. The CDR3 is made up of 18 amino acids. Trimming at V came to 0 bases and at J to 10 bases, leaving 17 bases not matched to a gene. The CDR3: CASSLAMGSGTSPREQFF. In nucleotides, the CDR3 is TGCGCCAGCAGCTTGGCCATGGGTTCCGGGACTAGCCCACGGGAGCAGTTCTTC.

This rearrangement joins TRBV27 to TRBJ2-7; 10 positions agree with TRBD2. Germline loops: CDR1 MNHEY, CDR2 SMNVEV (reference sequence). The CDR3 runs 15 residues. V dropped 5 bases and J dropped 2; count of bases not matched to a gene: 6. In DNA, the CDR3 is TGTGCCAGCAGTCCCGAGAGCGGGAGGGCCTACGAGCAGTACTTC. It translates to CASSPESGRAYEQYF.